The entry below describes one T cell receptor (beta chain). Its specificity is not known. The sample belongs to a study of cytomegalovirus exposure and HLA in healthy donors. The germline V and J ends were trimmed by 6 bases and 1 base, with 12 bases remaining between them. Germline CDR1 and CDR2: MDHEN and SYDVKM. CDR3 size: 14 residues. This PCR relied on a set of 60 Vbeta primers and 13 Jbeta primers. Original analysis: Unique TCR beta chains totaled roughly 79 million in a later count, with around 11 million of them shared. TCRdb's table, derived via immunoSEQ multiplex PCR, lists solely in-frame clones and lacks some. The D gene and trimming were derived from the DNA, and the V and J assignments and clone size from that table. The sample contains around 94,000 clones, roughly three quarters of which appear only once. Study-level findings and limits: For most TCR sequences rarity was the rule, although some public TCRs occurred in many donors. Some TCR beta chains (approximately 180 of them) were listed as cytomegalovirus-associated.

The chain recombines TRBV28 with TRBJ1-2; possibly TRBD1 for D (6 bases). This TCR derives from a male donor in good health and CMV-seropositive. Sequenced sample: PBMCs. CDR3: CASSHQGINYGYTF. As DNA, the CDR3 is TGTGCCAGCAGCCATCAGGGGATTAACTATGGCTACACCTTC.